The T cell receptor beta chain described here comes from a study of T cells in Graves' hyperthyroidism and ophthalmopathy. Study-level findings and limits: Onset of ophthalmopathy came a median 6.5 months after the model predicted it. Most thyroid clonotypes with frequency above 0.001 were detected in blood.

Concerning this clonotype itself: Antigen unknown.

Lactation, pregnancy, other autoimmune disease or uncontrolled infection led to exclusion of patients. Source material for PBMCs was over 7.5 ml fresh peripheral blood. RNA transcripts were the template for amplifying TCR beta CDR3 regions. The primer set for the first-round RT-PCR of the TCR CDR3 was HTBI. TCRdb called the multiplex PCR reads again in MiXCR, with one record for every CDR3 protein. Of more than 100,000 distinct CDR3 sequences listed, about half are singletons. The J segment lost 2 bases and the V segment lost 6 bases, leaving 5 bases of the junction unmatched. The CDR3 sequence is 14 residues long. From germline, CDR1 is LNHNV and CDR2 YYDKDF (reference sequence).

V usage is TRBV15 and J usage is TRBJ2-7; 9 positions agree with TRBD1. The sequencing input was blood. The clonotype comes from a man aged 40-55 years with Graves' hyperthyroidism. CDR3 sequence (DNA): TGTGCCACCAGTAAGGGACAGGGAGCCTACGAGCAGTACTTC. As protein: CATSKGQGAYEQYF.